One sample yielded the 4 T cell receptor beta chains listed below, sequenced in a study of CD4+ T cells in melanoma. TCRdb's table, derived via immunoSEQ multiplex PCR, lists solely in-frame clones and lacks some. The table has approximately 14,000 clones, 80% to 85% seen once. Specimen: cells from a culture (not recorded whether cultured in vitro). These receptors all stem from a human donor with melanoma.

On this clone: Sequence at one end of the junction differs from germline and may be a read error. The CDR3 nucleotides read TGTGCTAGCAGCCCCGGATTCCCCAACACCGGGGAGCTGTTTTTT. Amino acids: CASSPGFPNTGELFF. This chain uses TRBV7-7 with TRBJ2-2; D gene ambiguous. The CDR3 has 15 residues. CDR1 SSHAT and CDR2 FNYEAQ come from the germline V gene (reference sequence).

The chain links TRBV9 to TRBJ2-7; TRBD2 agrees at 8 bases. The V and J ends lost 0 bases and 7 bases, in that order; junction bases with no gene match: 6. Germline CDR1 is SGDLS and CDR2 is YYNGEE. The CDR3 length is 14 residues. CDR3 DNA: TGTGCCAGCAGCGTAGCTTCCCGGGGGGGTGAGCAGTACTTC. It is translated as CASSVASRGGEQYF.

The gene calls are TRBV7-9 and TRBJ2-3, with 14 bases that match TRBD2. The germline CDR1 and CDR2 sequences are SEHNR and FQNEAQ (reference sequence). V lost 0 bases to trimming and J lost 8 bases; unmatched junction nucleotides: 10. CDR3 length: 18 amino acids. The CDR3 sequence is CASSLARSGTSGGFTQYF. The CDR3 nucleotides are TGTGCCAGCAGCTTAGCCCGTTCCGGGACTAGCGGGGGCTTTACGCAGTATTTT.

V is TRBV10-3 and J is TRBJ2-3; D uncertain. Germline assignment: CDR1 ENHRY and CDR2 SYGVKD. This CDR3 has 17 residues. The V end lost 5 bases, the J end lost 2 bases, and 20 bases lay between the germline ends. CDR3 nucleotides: TGTGCCATCAGTATGGAGCTTCGAGGTACGCTCACAGATACGCAGTATTTT. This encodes CAISMELRGTLTDTQYF.